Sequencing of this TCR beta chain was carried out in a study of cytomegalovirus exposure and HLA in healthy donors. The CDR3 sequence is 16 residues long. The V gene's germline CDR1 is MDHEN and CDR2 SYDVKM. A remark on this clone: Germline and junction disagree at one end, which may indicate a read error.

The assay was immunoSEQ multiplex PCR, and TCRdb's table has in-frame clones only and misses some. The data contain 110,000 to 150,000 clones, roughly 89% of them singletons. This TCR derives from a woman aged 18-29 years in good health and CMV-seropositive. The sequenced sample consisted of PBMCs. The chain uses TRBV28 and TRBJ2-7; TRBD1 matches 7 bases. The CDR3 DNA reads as TGTGCCAGCAGCTTCGGATCACTGGGAAGGACAGGAAAGTTGCACTTC. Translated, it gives CASSFGSLGRTGKLHF.